This is a list of T cell receptor beta chains from one sample in a study of PD-1 blockade in classical Hodgkin lymphoma. Using immunoSEQ multiplex PCR, the repertoire was profiled, and TCRdb retains in-frame clones only, with some absent. There are 25,000 to 35,000 clones in the sample; less than 90% occur only once, and roughly 1.2% lies in the top ten. Material: CD4+ T cells from blood. The receptors were gathered from a human donor with classical Hodgkin lymphoma. The CDR3 runs from the conserved cysteine through the conserved F or W. D genes are given only for firm matches. Where a row states a size, it is once, few, many or the class of an expanded clone; other rows omit it.

j_gene,abundance,v_gene,d_gene,CDR3nt,CDR3aa
TRBJ1-2,-,TRBV10-3,-,TGTGCCATCAGTGAGTCAATGGCCAGGGCCGGTGGCTACACCTTC,CAISESMARAGGYTF
TRBJ2-2,-,TRBV11-2,-,TGTGCCAGCAGCTTACTGGGCGCGGTCGGGGAGCTGTTTTTT,CASSLLGAVGELFF
TRBJ2-3,-,TRBV25-1,-,TGTGCCAGCAGTTTCACAGGGAGAACAGATACGCAGTATTTT,CASSFTGRTDTQYF
TRBJ1-2,-,TRBV21-1,-,TGTGCCAGCAGCACGAGAATGAGGATATATGGCTACACCTTC,CASSTRMRIYGYTF
TRBJ2-1,-,TRBV2,TRBD2,TGTGCCAGCAGATACACTAGCGGGAGGAAGTTCTTC,CASRYTSGRKFF
TRBJ2-7,-,TRBV10-2,TRBD2,TGCGCCAGCAGTATAGGTCTAGCGGGGATCTACGAGCAGTACTTC,CASSIGLAGIYEQYF
TRBJ2-3,-,TRBV19,-,TGTGCCAGTAGTATTTTTCGCACAGATACGCAGTATTTT,CASSIFRTDTQYF
TRBJ1-1,-,TRBV18,-,TGTGCCAGCTCACCGCTATATAACACTGAAGCTTTCTTT,CASSPLYNTEAFF
TRBJ2-3,-,TRBV9,-,TGTGCCAGCAGCGTAGGAGGGAGGGATACGCAGTATTTT,CASSVGGRDTQYF
TRBJ1-2,-,TRBV28,TRBD1,TGTGCCAGCAGTTTGGACAGGGGGCCGGATGGCTACACCTTC,CASSLDRGPDGYTF
TRBJ1-4,-,TRBV9,-,TGTGCCAGCAGCCCCCGACTCTCATCCGAAAAACTGTTTTTT,CASSPRLSSEKLFF
TRBJ2-1,-,TRBV9,TRBD2,TGTGCCAGCAGCCTTAGCGGGAGGGCCTCCTACAATGAGCAGTTCTTC,CASSLSGRASYNEQFF
TRBJ1-2,-,TRBV5-5,-,TGTGCCAGCAGCTTGAGGAACTATGGCTACACCTTC,CASSLRNYGYTF
TRBJ2-1,once,TRBV2,-,TGTGCCAGCAGGTACAGGGTGCGGGGTACCTACAATGAGCAGTTCTTC,CASRYRVRGTYNEQFF
TRBJ2-1,-,TRBV5-1,TRBD2,TGCGCCAGCAGCTTGACTAGCGGCAACAATGAGCAGTTCTTC,CASSLTSGNNEQFF
TRBJ2-2,-,TRBV5-6,-,TGTGCCAGCAGCTTGTATGCAGGGCCCCTCGCCGGGGAGCTGTTTTTT,CASSLYAGPLAGELFF
TRBJ1-1,-,TRBV29-1,-,TGCAGCGTTGCCAACAGGGCCCCTTACACTGAAGCTTTCTTT,CSVANRAPYTEAFF
TRBJ1-5,-,TRBV2,-,TGTGCCAGCAGTGCGAGAGTTGATCAGCCCCAGCATTTT,CASSARVDQPQHF
TRBJ2-3,-,TRBV9,TRBD2,TGTGCCAGCAGCCAGGGTAGCGGGGTTGGGGGGGCGTCGCAGTATTTT,CASSQGSGVGGASQYF
TRBJ1-5,-,TRBV2,-,TGTGCCAGCAGTGAAGCGCTCTATCGGACATCAAATCAGCCCCAGCATTTT,CASSEALYRTSNQPQHF
TRBJ1-2,-,TRBV9,TRBD1,TGTGCCAGCAGCGCCGGAGCCACAGGGGACGGCGGCTACACCTTC,CASSAGATGDGGYTF
TRBJ1-2,once,TRBV28,-,TGTGCCAGCAGTCTATTGGGGGACCAGGCGTGGGGTGGCTACACCTTC,CASSLLGDQAWGGYTF
TRBJ1-2,-,TRBV6-1,TRBD1,TGTGCCAGCAGTCGGACAGGGGCTAGTAACTATGGCTACACCTTC,CASSRTGASNYGYTF
TRBJ1-5,once,TRBV4-1,-,TGCGCCAGCAGCCGTATAGGTCAGCCCCAGCATTTT,CASSRIGQPQHF
TRBJ2-1,-,TRBV5-5,-,TGTGCCAGCAGCTATGGGTTTCTGAGCTCCTACAATGAGCAGTTCTTC,CASSYGFLSSYNEQFF
TRBJ1-1,few,TRBV29-1,TRBD1,TGCAGCGGGACAGGGGAATACGACACTGAAGCTTTCTTT,CSGTGEYDTEAFF
TRBJ1-1,-,TRBV5-1,-,TGCGCCAGCAGCCGCCGGACGGGGAACACTGAAGCTTTCTTT,CASSRRTGNTEAFF
TRBJ1-2,-,TRBV6-1,-,TGTGCCACAACATTGGACGGAGCGGGGGGCTACACCTTC,CATTLDGAGGYTF
TRBJ1-1,once,TRBV29-1,-,TGCAGCGTTGAAGATCTTCTTTGGGGGGCGCGAGGCACTGAAGCTTTCTTT,CSVEDLLWGARGTEAFF
TRBJ2-3,-,TRBV5-4,-,TGTGCCAGCAGCCCGACTAGGGAAGATACGCAGTATTTT,CASSPTREDTQYF
TRBJ2-1,-,TRBV4-1,-,TGCGCCAGCAGCGCAAGTTCGAATACTGAGCAGTTCTTC,CASSASSNTEQFF
TRBJ1-1,-,TRBV7-9,-,TGTGCCAGCACCGGGACCCCCTTTATGAACACTGAAGCTTTCTTT,CASTGTPFMNTEAFF
TRBJ1-3,-,TRBV7-6,-,TGTGCCAGCAGCTTACAGGGAAACACCATATATTTT,CASSLQGNTIYF
TRBJ2-1,-,TRBV7-9,TRBD2,TGTGCCAGCAGCTGGCGGGAGGGGGCCTACAATGAGCAGTTCTTC,CASSWREGAYNEQFF
TRBJ2-5,-,TRBV4-1,TRBD1,TGCGCCAGCAGCCGTGGGACAGTACAGGAAGAGACCCAGTACTTC,CASSRGTVQEETQYF
TRBJ2-1,-,TRBV9,TRBD2,TGTGCCAGCAGCGGACTAGCGGGGATCTCCTACAATGAGCAGTTCTTC,CASSGLAGISYNEQFF
TRBJ1-2,-,TRBV10-3,TRBD1,TGTGCCATCAGAAGACAGGGAGACTATGGCTACACCTTC,CAIRRQGDYGYTF
TRBJ1-1,-,TRBV11-3,-,TGTGCCAGCAGCTTAGATCAAACCAAAAACACTGAAGCTTTCTTT,CASSLDQTKNTEAFF
TRBJ2-5,once,TRBV28,-,TGTGCCAGTTCGACGGGAGAGACCCAGTACTTC,CASSTGETQYF
TRBJ1-5,few,TRBV2,-,TGTGCCAGCAGTGAAAAGGGTTATAGCAATCAGCCCCAGCATTTT,CASSEKGYSNQPQHF
TRBJ2-2,-,TRBV5-1,TRBD1,TGCGCCAGCAGCTTTGTCCCCGGTACAGGGGGCGCCGGGGAGCTGTTTTTT,CASSFVPGTGGAGELFF
TRBJ2-1,-,TRBV7-8,TRBD2,TGTGCCAGCAGCCTCCGAATAGCGGGAGGTCGTGAGCAGTTCTTC,CASSLRIAGGREQFF
TRBJ1-1,few,TRBV7-2,-,TGTGCCAGCAGCTTAGATCCTTCCGTGTACACTGAAGCTTTCTTT,CASSLDPSVYTEAFF
TRBJ2-1,-,TRBV20-1,-,TGCAGTGCTAGAGGTGGTTATGAGCAGTTCTTC,CSARGGYEQFF
TRBJ2-3,-,TRBV5-8,-,TGTGCCAGCAGCTTGACAGTAAGCACAGATACGCAGTATTTT,CASSLTVSTDTQYF
TRBJ2-2,-,TRBV7-9,-,TGTGCCAGCAGCAGGAACAGTGGGGCAGGCGGGGAGCTGTTTTTT,CASSRNSGAGGELFF
TRBJ2-1,once,TRBV29-1,TRBD2,TGCAGCGCCACTGGCTGGCGGGAGGGAACCTACAATGAGCAGTTCTTC,CSATGWREGTYNEQFF
TRBJ2-7,few,TRBV28,-,TGTGCCAGCAGTTTTGGGGGAACGGGACCCTCCTACGAGCAGTACTTC,CASSFGGTGPSYEQYF
TRBJ2-7,once,TRBV19,-,TGTGCCAGTAGCCTCGGGACTCCTCGAAACGAGCAGTACTTC,CASSLGTPRNEQYF
TRBJ1-6,once,TRBV18,TRBD1,TGTGCCAGCTCACCTGACAGGGTGAGCTCACCCCTCCACTTT,CASSPDRVSSPLHF
TRBJ2-3,-,TRBV5-5,-,TGTGCCAGCAGCTTCCGAGGACTACGCACAGATACGCAGTATTTT,CASSFRGLRTDTQYF
TRBJ2-1,-,TRBV27,-,TGTGCCAGCAGTTCTTACAGTACATCCAATGAGCAGTTCTTC,CASSSYSTSNEQFF
TRBJ2-2,-,TRBV19,-,TGTGCCAGTAGTATTTTTCCCGGGGAGCTGTTTTTT,CASSIFPGELFF
TRBJ2-2,-,TRBV19,-,TGTGCCAGTAGTAATCAGGGGAGACCCACCGGGGAGCTGTTTTTT,CASSNQGRPTGELFF
TRBJ1-4,-,TRBV18,-,TGTGCCAGCTCACGGGGAAGGCCGACAACTAATGAAAAACTGTTTTTT,CASSRGRPTTNEKLFF
TRBJ2-3,-,TRBV9,-,TGTGCCAGCAGCGTAGCTGTAGGTGGGGGCACAGATACGCAGTATTTT,CASSVAVGGGTDTQYF
TRBJ2-7,-,TRBV18,-,TGTGCCAGCTCACCCAGGACGGCGAGCTCCTACGAGCAGTACTTC,CASSPRTASSYEQYF
TRBJ2-2,-,TRBV7-9,TRBD2,TGTGCCAGCAGCTCCCTTTATAGCGGGAGCGCCTCCGGGGAGCTGTTTTTT,CASSSLYSGSASGELFF
TRBJ2-7,-,TRBV20-1,-,TGCAGTGCTAGAATCCAATACGAGCAGTACTTC,CSARIQYEQYF